The 15 T cell receptor beta chains below all came from one sample that was sequenced in a study of CD8 T cells in Susac syndrome. The RNA input was roughly 0.5 to 1 ug, and it was reverse transcribed with random hexamers. Via MiXCR, TCRdb re-called the immunoSEQ multiplex PCR reads, giving one row per CDR3 protein. The table shows roughly 200,000 distinct CDR3 sequences, with approximately 94% occurring only once. The sequenced sample was CD4+ T cells from PBMCs. These TCRs come from a human donor in good health.

The chain carries TRBV9 and TRBJ2-1; 8 positions match TRBD2. Germline values: CDR1 SGDLS, CDR2 YYNGEE. Trimming removed 1 base from V and 4 bases from J; junction bases left unmatched: 13. The CDR3 contains 18 residues. The CDR3 DNA reads TGTGCCAGCAGCGTACCCGGATTTTCGGGACTAGGGTACAATGAGCAGTTCTTC. This encodes CASSVPGFSGLGYNEQFF.

The V and J genes are TRBV6-2 or TRBV6-3 and TRBJ2-1, with a possible D match to TRBD2 (6 bases). The CDR3 contains 14 residues. Germline-derived CDR1 and CDR2 are MNHEY and SVGEGT. The V gene lost 7 bases and the J gene lost 4 bases, with 14 bases spanning the gap. CDR3 sequence: CASIGGVTYNEQFF. The DNA for the CDR3 is TGTGCCAGCATCGGGGGAGTCACATACAATGAGCAGTTCTTC.

The chain carries TRBV29-1 and TRBJ1-1; D is ambiguous. This CDR3 contains 13 residues. Germline V lookup: CDR1 SQVTM, CDR2 ANQGSEA. The V and J ends lost 2 bases and 5 bases respectively, with 12 bases between them. The CDR3 is CSVETRSRTEAFF. The CDR3 nucleotides read TGCAGCGTTGAAACCAGAAGTCGGACTGAAGCTTTCTTT.

This chain links TRBV28 with TRBJ1-1; 7 positions match TRBD1. Germline trimming cut 5 bases from V and 5 bases from J; bases unmatched to any gene: 11. CDR1 is MDHEN and CDR2 is SYDVKM in the germline V gene. The CDR3 sequence is 15 residues long. CDR3: CASSPSRQGRTEAFF. CDR3 sequence (DNA): TGTGCCAGCAGTCCTTCCCGACAGGGTCGAACTGAAGCTTTCTTT.

This clonotype was seen a single time. V is TRBV7-2 and J is TRBJ2-3; 8 nucleotides agree with TRBD2. Germline V CDR1 and CDR2: SGHTA, FQGNSA. V gave up 3 bases and J gave up 14 bases; unmatched junction bases: 7. The CDR3 runs 12 residues. The CDR3 region is CASSFQGLDPYF. CDR3 in DNA: TGTGCCAGCAGCTTTCAGGGACTAGATCCGTATTTT.

V usage is TRBV7-2 and J usage is TRBJ1-1, with TRBD1 identical over 8 bases. This CDR3 has 15 amino acids. Looked up from germline, CDR1 is SGHTA and CDR2 is FQGNSA. The J segment lost 4 bases and the V segment lost 1 base, leaving 5 bases of the junction unmatched. In nucleotides, the CDR3 is TGTGCCAGCAGCTTAGTAGGACAGGGAGGCACTGAAGCTTTCTTT. Amino acids: CASSLVGQGGTEAFF.

The chain combines TRBV20-1 with TRBJ1-2; the match to TRBD1 covers 7 bases. J was trimmed by 5 bases and V by 2 bases; bases with no gene match: 2. CDR1 DFQATT and CDR2 SNEGSKA come from the germline V gene (reference sequence). This CDR3 contains 12 residues. The CDR3 loop is CSARPQGYGYTF. CDR3 DNA sequence: TGCAGTGCTAGACCACAGGGGTATGGCTACACCTTC.

This chain uses TRBV27 with TRBJ2-1, with 8 bases fitting TRBD1. Trimming cost V 4 bases and J 0 bases; bases outside gene matches: 5. The CDR3 consists of 16 residues. CDR1 and CDR2 from the germline V gene are MNHEY and SMNVEV (reference sequence). The CDR3 bases are TGTGCCAGCAGTTCGGGACAGGCTGTCTCCTACAATGAGCAGTTCTTC. Protein: CASSSGQAVSYNEQFF.

The V and J genes are TRBV20-1 and TRBJ2-7; the D gene is possibly TRBD2 (6 bases). The V gene lost 2 bases and the J gene lost 3 bases, with 8 bases spanning the gap. The CDR3 is made up of 12 amino acids. Germline assignment: CDR1 DFQATT and CDR2 SNEGSKA (reference sequence). This CDR3 reads CSARRDFYEQYF. As DNA, the CDR3 is TGCAGTGCTAGAAGGGACTTCTACGAGCAGTACTTC.

The chain employs TRBV28 and TRBJ1-5, with D uncertain. Germline V gives CDR1 MDHEN, CDR2 SYDVKM. This CDR3 is 14 amino acids long. The V end lost 6 bases, the J end lost 4 bases, and 13 bases lay between the germline ends. The CDR3 DNA reads as TGTGCCAGCAGACCACGGACGGAAAATCAGCCCCAGCATTTT. Translated: CASRPRTENQPQHF.

This rearrangement joins TRBV7-9 to TRBJ2-7; no clear D gene. The ends were cut back, 1 base at V and 3 bases at J, with 7 bases in the middle. CDR1 is SEHNR, CDR2 FQNEAQ, per germline (reference sequence). The CDR3 has 13 amino acids. CDR3 loop: CASSLEFGYEQYF. CDR3 sequence (DNA): TGTGCCAGCAGCTTAGAGTTCGGCTACGAGCAGTACTTC.

This chain joins TRBV5-1 and TRBJ2-3; D gene uncertain. This CDR3 is built from 14 residues. The V and J ends lost 4 bases and 3 bases respectively, with 12 bases between them. Germline CDR1 and CDR2: SGHRS and YFSETQ. The CDR3 DNA reads TGCGCCAGCAGCAGGGCGGATAAGACAGATACGCAGTATTTT. Translating gives CASSRADKTDTQYF.

Only one count was recorded for this clonotype. The V gene is TRBV30, the J gene TRBJ2-6; D uncertain. CDR3 length: 15 amino acids. Trimming shortened V by 1 base and J by 1 base, and 8 bases separated the two germline ends. Germline V gene data show CDR1 as GTSNPN and CDR2 as SVGIG (reference sequence). The CDR3 coding sequence is TGTGCCTGGAGTGGTGGGCGATCTGGGGCCAACGTCCTGACTTTC. This codes for CAWSGGRSGANVLTF.

The J gene is TRBJ2-2, the V gene TRBV4-2; D unresolved. Germline V lookup: CDR1 LGHNA, CDR2 YNFKEQ. This CDR3 has 16 amino acids. V was trimmed by 1 base and J by 4 bases, leaving 13 bases between them. The chain's CDR3 is CASSQVGGPATGELFF. DNA for the CDR3: TGTGCCAGCAGCCAAGTGGGCGGCCCTGCCACCGGGGAGCTGTTTTTT.

Comment on this clonotype: A junction end diverges from the germline sequence, so it may reflect a read error. The rearrangement uses TRBV7-7 and TRBJ2-5, with D perhaps matching TRBD1 (5 bases). The germline gives CDR1 SSHAT, CDR2 FNYEAQ (reference sequence). CDR3 size: 15 residues. DNA of the CDR3: TGTGCTAGCAGCTTAAGGGCCGACAGACAAGAGACCCAGTACTTC. Translated, it gives CASSLRADRQETQYF.